This TCR beta chain was profiled in a study of Ad26.COV2.S vaccination and SARS-CoV-2 variants. Study as a whole: Among those in the COV1001 Ad26.COV2.S trial arm was the donor. Doses of Ad26.COV2.S were injected into muscle once or twice, 56 days apart.

Findings and limits, study-wide: Responses of T cells in total may have been underestimated by the TCR breadth and depth analyses.

Treatment specified: some 20 received Ad26.COV2.S at low or high dose, single or two shots; roughly five received placebo; per-sample allocation not given. Sampling was performed 63 days after the first vaccine or placebo injection. An 18-55-year-old adult in Boston served as donor. V shed 1 base and J shed 4 bases, with 13 bases lying between them. The CDR3 totals 15 residues. From germline, CDR1 is MDHEN and CDR2 SYDVKM. Assay: immunoSEQ multiplex PCR; the TCRdb copy retains only in-frame clones and omits some. The sample records about half a million clones, roughly nine tenths being singletons. Points on this clone: Its antigen is still unknown.

The source material was peripheral blood, sampled in a trial of Ad26.COV2.S vaccine versus placebo. The chain recombines TRBV28 with TRBJ1-1, with no clear D. This receptor was identified in a person between 18 and 59 years old who received the Ad26.COV2.S COVID-19 vaccine or a placebo. This CDR3 is CASSLSQKKGTEAFF. The DNA of the CDR3 is TGTGCCAGCAGTTTATCCCAAAAAAAGGGCACTGAAGCTTTCTTT.